In this sample, the clone carrying this T cell receptor (beta chain) turned up once. What it recognizes is unknown. The sample is drawn from a study of blood T cells in healthy people across ages. Study results and limitations: The study lacked donor CMV status, which possibly confounded expanded clonotype changes. Older age went with lower TCR beta diversity per million T cells, in a roughly linear way.

Each donor had approximately 10 milliliters of peripheral blood drawn. Then a second PCR, running roughly 7 to 11 cycles, was carried out with a sample-barcoded 5' primer and a J-beta primer mix. TCRdb analysed the 5' RACE reads with MiXCR anew, one entry per CDR3 protein. The data show roughly 930,000 distinct CDR3 sequences, with around 48% seen just once and roughly 13% held by the top ten. The receptor's source is a young man in good health. The sample consisted of blood.

The CDR3 loop is CSARETSQGLNEQYF. CDR3 nucleotide sequence: TGCAGTGCTAGAGAGACTAGTCAGGGTCTCAATGAGCAGTACTTC. V usage is TRBV20-1 and J usage is TRBJ2-7, with D maybe TRBD2 (6 bases). CDR1 is DFQATT, CDR2 SNEGSKA, per germline (reference sequence). V lost 0 bases to trimming and J lost 7 bases, with 19 bases between them. This CDR3 contains 15 residues.